These 6 T cell receptor beta chains originate from one sample sequenced in a study of blood T cell repertoires in COVID-19. The method was immunoSEQ multiplex PCR; TCRdb's version includes in-frame clones alone and lacks a portion of them. The repertoire holds 250,000 to 300,000 clones, roughly nine tenths seen once, with 3.5% to 5.5% in the top ten. The sample taken for sequencing was peripheral blood. Every receptor here comes from a woman between 40 and 50 years old who had recovered from COVID-19.

CDR3 sequence (DNA): TGTGCCAGCTTCGGGAGCAGCCTTTCACCCCTCCACTTT. Amino acid sequence: CASFGSSLSPLHF. V is TRBV18 and J is TRBJ1-6; D is ambiguous. The CDR3 runs 13 residues. V was shortened by 7 bases and J by 9 bases, with 13 bases between the two germline ends. Per the germline V gene, CDR1 is KGHSH and CDR2 is LQKENI.

The genes are TRBV10-3 and TRBJ2-3; the D gene is possibly TRBD2 (5 bases). The CDR3 is 11 amino acids. The germline V gene encodes CDR1 ENHRY and CDR2 SYGVKD. Trimming left V 7 bases short and J 4 bases short, with 6 bases between. In nucleotides, the CDR3 is TGTGCCATCACGGACTCAGATACGCAGTATTTT. This encodes CAITDSDTQYF.

This clone was seen just once. The chain links TRBV2 to TRBJ1-3; possibly TRBD1 for D (5 bases). The V end lost 6 bases, the J end lost 1 base, and 13 bases lay between the germline ends. CDR1 and CDR2 (germline): SNHLY, FYNNEI. CDR3 length: 15 residues. CDR3 sequence: CASRYKTASGNTIYF. The CDR3 DNA is TGTGCCAGCAGGTACAAGACAGCTTCTGGAAACACCATATATTTT.

The rearrangement uses TRBV3-1 (or the pseudogene TRBV3-2) and TRBJ1-2; no reliable D call. Germline assignment: CDR1 LGHDT and CDR2 YNNKEL (reference sequence). Trimming removed 7 bases from V and 4 bases from J, with 16 bases in between. The CDR3 length is 14 residues. CDR3 residues: CASTGPEGPYGYTF. The CDR3 nucleotides are TGTGCCAGCACAGGCCCCGAGGGCCCCTATGGCTACACCTTC.

The chain joins TRBV7-3 to TRBJ2-1; no definite D call. CDR3 length: 13 residues. Germline lookup yields CDR1 SGHTA and CDR2 FQGTGA. V was pared by 6 bases and J by 8 bases, with 14 bases between. CDR3 loop: CASSFPEEHEQFF. The CDR3 nucleotides are TGTGCCAGCAGTTTCCCTGAAGAGCATGAGCAGTTCTTC.

The chain joins TRBV21-1 to TRBJ2-5; TRBD1 reflects the table's D call only, with no check against the DNA. TRBV21-1 is a pseudogene segment. This CDR3 spans 16 amino acids. Written as DNA, the CDR3 is TGTGCCAGCAGCAAACCGGGACAGGGGAGGGAAGAGACCCAGTACTTC. This gives the protein CASSKPGQGREETQYF.